These 26 T cell receptor beta chains were all obtained from the same sample, sequenced in a study of human T cells and chemical hapten exposure. Sequencing started from total RNA isolated from unfractionated whole blood. The library labeled individual cDNA molecules by adding unique molecular identifiers to them. A single record per CDR3 protein comes from TCRdb applying MiXCR to the reads. Of roughly 120,000 distinct CDR3 sequences listed, over 7.5% are singletons. Sequenced sample: whole blood. The receptors originated from a human donor in good health. Some clones in this sample may be carry-over from other donors' samples.

The chain combines TRBV6-1 with TRBJ1-5; possibly TRBD1 for D (6 bases). There are 16 residues in the CDR3. Trimming shortened V by 1 base and J by 2 bases, and 12 bases separated the two germline ends. Germline CDR1 is MNHNS and CDR2 is SASEGT. In nucleotides, the CDR3 is TGTGCCAGCAGTGAAGTTCGGGCAGGGGGCAATCAGCCCCAGCATTTT. Translating gives CASSEVRAGGNQPQHF.

CDR3 in amino acids: CASSSTRTSPLREQYF. The CDR3 bases are TGTGCCAGCAGCTCAACCCGGACCTCCCCCTTACGGGAGCAGTACTTC. The rearrangement links TRBV11-2 to TRBJ2-7; D remains unclear. V was clipped by 4 bases and J by 7 bases, with 23 bases between them. CDR1 SGHAT and CDR2 FQNNGV come from the germline V gene. The CDR3 extends over 16 amino acids.

This clonotype was counted many times. The rearrangement links TRBV4-3 to TRBJ2-7; D possibly corresponds to TRBD2 (6 bases). The V end lost 1 base, the J end lost 6 bases, and 10 bases lay between the germline ends. The CDR3 length is 13 residues. From germline, CDR1 is LGHNA and CDR2 YSLEER. This CDR3 reads CASSQVRGSEQYF. The CDR3 DNA follows: TGCGCCAGCAGCCAAGTGCGGGGCTCCGAGCAGTACTTC.

V usage is TRBV7-9 and J usage is TRBJ1-4, with 7 bases that match TRBD1. The CDR3 is 15 amino acids. The germline CDR1 and CDR2 sequences are SEHNR and FQNEAQ (reference sequence). The V gene end was trimmed by 4 bases and the J gene end by 8 bases; junction bases not matched to a gene: 10. DNA of the CDR3: TGTGCCAGCAGCTCCAGGGGGGAGGTAGACGAAAAACTGTTTTTT. It encodes CASSSRGEVDEKLFF.

The rearrangement links TRBV4-3 to TRBJ2-1, with unresolved D. CDR3 length: 14 residues. Trimming cost V 0 bases and J 7 bases, with 10 bases left between them. CDR1 LGHNA and CDR2 YSLEER come from the germline V gene. The chain's CDR3 is CASSQDRPDNEQFF. The DNA for the CDR3 is TGCGCCAGCAGCCAAGATCGGCCAGATAATGAGCAGTTCTTC.

This clonotype was found a few times. CDR3 sequence: CALKWGLSEAFF. The CDR3, as DNA: TGTGCCTTAAAATGGGGGCTTAGTGAAGCTTTCTTT. V and J are TRBV6-1 and TRBJ1-1; tentative D call: TRBD1 (6 bases). Trimming pared 11 bases from V and 7 bases from J, leaving 17 bases between. Germline V lookup: CDR1 MNHNS, CDR2 SASEGT. The CDR3 is 12 residues long.

This clonotype has ten or more counts. For the CDR3, the DNA is TGTGCCAGCAGCCTTGGGACCGCTAATAGCAATCAGCCCCAGCATTTT. As protein: CASSLGTANSNQPQHF. The V gene is TRBV3-1, the J gene TRBJ1-5; possibly TRBD1 for D (5 bases). Germline values: CDR1 LGHDT, CDR2 YNNKEL (reference sequence). This CDR3 contains 16 residues. The V end was cut by 4 bases, the J end by 0 bases, with 13 bases between.

This clonotype was seen more than once but under ten times. The J gene is TRBJ2-5, the V gene TRBV5-1; D unclear. Germline V gives CDR1 SGHRS, CDR2 YFSETQ. V was shortened by 2 bases and J by 2 bases, with 13 bases between the two germline ends. The CDR3 runs 15 residues. In DNA form, the CDR3 reads TGCGCCAGCAGCTTTACGTCCAGCAGACAAGAGACCCAGTACTTC. As protein: CASSFTSSRQETQYF.

This clonotype was recorded a few times. This chain connects TRBV5-5 to TRBJ1-2, with D uncertain. Germline loops: CDR1 SGHKS, CDR2 YYEKEE (reference sequence). The CDR3 runs to 14 residues. V shed 4 bases and J shed 2 bases, with 12 bases lying between them. The CDR3 protein is CASSPSTENYGYTF. As DNA, the CDR3 is TGTGCCAGCAGCCCTTCAACTGAAAACTATGGCTACACCTTC.

The chain is built from TRBV18 and TRBJ2-7, with 7 bases aligning to TRBD1. CDR1 and CDR2 (germline): KGHSH, LQKENI. After removal of 4 bases from V and 5 bases from J, the junction contained 11 bases not matched to a gene. The CDR3 consists of 15 residues. CDR3 in amino acids: CASSRQTGWSNEQYF. As DNA, the CDR3 is TGTGCCAGCTCACGCCAGACAGGGTGGAGCAACGAGCAGTACTTC.

This clonotype was counted at least ten times. The rearrangement links TRBV18 to TRBJ1-5; 9 bases match TRBD1. V dropped 3 bases and J dropped 6; count of bases not matched to a gene: 6. Germline lookup yields CDR1 KGHSH and CDR2 LQKENI. This CDR3 is 15 amino acids long. CDR3 bases: TGTGCCAGCTCACCTTGGACAGGGGAAGGTCAGCCCCAGCATTTT. It codes for CASSPWTGEGQPQHF.

The table lists this clonotype with a few counts. J is TRBJ1-6 and V is TRBV3-1; the match to TRBD1 covers 7 bases. J was trimmed by 7 bases and V by 2 bases; bases with no gene match: 11. The germline gives CDR1 LGHDT, CDR2 YNNKEL (reference sequence). This CDR3 is 17 amino acids long. This chain's CDR3 is CASSQKVTGLMNSPLHF. CDR3 in DNA: TGTGCCAGCAGCCAAAAAGTGACAGGGCTGATGAATTCACCCCTCCACTTT.

This clonotype was counted between two and nine times. The genes are TRBV4-1 and TRBJ2-1; TRBD2 is a possible D gene (6 bases). V lost 1 base and J 9 bases, leaving 13 bases between the germline ends. This CDR3 is 14 amino acids long. Germline CDR1 and CDR2: MGHRA and YSYEKL. CDR3 in DNA: TGCGCCAGCAGCCAAGGCGGGGTGTTAGGTGAGCAGTTCTTC. The encoded protein is CASSQGGVLGEQFF.

This clonotype has ten or more counts. V gene TRBV6-5 combines with J gene TRBJ1-2; D is undetermined. The CDR3 length is 15 residues. In germline, CDR1 is MNHEY, CDR2 SVGAGI. V dropped 2 bases and J dropped 8 bases, with 18 bases sitting between them. CDR3 sequence: CASSYRVASTGGYTF. The CDR3 region has the DNA TGTGCCAGCAGTTACCGGGTGGCTTCCACGGGAGGCTACACCTTC.

The sample holds a few counts of this clonotype. Written as DNA, the CDR3 is TGCAGCGTTGTGGCGGGGGTCACAGATACGCAGTATTTT. Protein product: CSVVAGVTDTQYF. The rearrangement joins TRBV29-1 to TRBJ2-3; 7 nucleotides match TRBD2. This CDR3 comprises 13 residues. The trim removed 4 bases at V and 2 bases at J, leaving 3 bases unmatched. Germline CDR1 and CDR2: SQVTM and ANQGSEA.

The table lists this clonotype with a few counts. The V call is TRBV7-8, the J call TRBJ1-2; D might be TRBD1 (5 bases). Germline-derived CDR1 and CDR2 are SGHVS and FQNEAQ. The V end was cut by 3 bases, the J end by 5 bases, with 16 bases between. The length of the CDR3 is 15 residues. The CDR3 DNA sequence: TGTGCCAGCAGCTTTGCAGGGATTGGGGTTTATGGCTACACCTTC. As protein: CASSFAGIGVYGYTF.

This sequence joins TRBV7-9 and TRBJ1-5; 9 bases fit TRBD1. Trimming took 1 base from V and 0 from J; bases not matched to a gene: 16. The CDR3 is 21 amino acids. Germline V gives CDR1 SEHNR, CDR2 FQNEAQ (reference sequence). For the CDR3, the DNA is TGTGCCAGCAGCTTAGGAAGTGCGCCGACAGGGGGGTGGTATAGCAATCAGCCCCAGCATTTT. Protein: CASSLGSAPTGGWYSNQPQHF.

V gene TRBV11-2 combines with J gene TRBJ1-2; unclear D gene. Germline V gene data show CDR1 as SGHAT and CDR2 as FQNNGV. V lost 5 bases, J lost 4 bases, and 14 bases lay in between. This CDR3 is 14 amino acids long. CDR3 protein: CASSVLPGSYGYTF. The CDR3 DNA follows: TGTGCCAGCAGCGTACTCCCAGGAAGCTATGGCTACACCTTC.

The chain couples TRBV5-1 to TRBJ2-1; 10 nucleotides line up with TRBD2. Losses at the gene ends were 2 bases for V and 7 bases for J; bases not matched to a gene: 3. The CDR3 has 14 amino acids. In germline, CDR1 is SGHRS, CDR2 YFSETQ. DNA of the CDR3: TGCGCCAGCAGCTTCCTAGCGGGAGCAAATGAGCAGTTCTTC. This translates into CASSFLAGANEQFF.

This clonotype was recorded many times. V gene TRBV19 combines with J gene TRBJ1-1; D unclear. V was pared by 3 bases and J by 1 base, with 15 bases between. Germline CDR1 reads LNHDA; CDR2 reads SQIVND (reference sequence). This CDR3 spans 16 amino acids. This CDR3 reads CASSIHPGSGNTEAFF. In DNA form, the CDR3 reads TGTGCCAGTAGTATCCACCCAGGATCGGGGAACACTGAAGCTTTCTTT.

This clonotype was seen more than once but under ten times. This chain connects TRBV10-2 to TRBJ1-1; TRBD1 agrees at 7 bases. V lost 2 bases and J lost 3; bases outside the gene matches: 3. The CDR3 runs to 14 residues. The germline V gene encodes CDR1 WSHSY and CDR2 SAAADI. This chain's CDR3 is CASSEDRADTEAFF. CDR3 nucleotide sequence: TGCGCCAGCAGTGAGGACAGGGCGGACACTGAAGCTTTCTTT.

The table lists this clonotype with many counts. The chain links TRBV10-3 to TRBJ1-6; TRBD1 might be the D (6 bases). Germline V gives CDR1 ENHRY, CDR2 SYGVKD. This CDR3 contains 14 residues. Trimming took 6 bases from V and 1 from J, leaving 7 bases between them. The CDR3 nucleotides read TGTGCCATCAGACAGGGATCCTATAATTCACCCCTCCACTTT. This encodes CAIRQGSYNSPLHF.

The sample holds a few counts of this clonotype. The chain links TRBV12-3 or TRBV12-4 to TRBJ1-1; D unclear. The CDR3 is 12 amino acids. Trimming cost V 7 bases and J 3 bases, with 9 bases left between them. The CDR3 loop is CASKTGDTEAFF. In DNA, the CDR3 is TGTGCCAGCAAGACGGGAGACACTGAAGCTTTCTTT.

The rearrangement joins TRBV5-4 to TRBJ2-1; 11 nucleotides match TRBD2. Trimming at V came to 3 bases and at J to 7 bases, leaving 6 bases not matched to a gene. The CDR3 sequence is 15 residues long. Germline CDR1 is SGHNT and CDR2 is YYREEE (reference sequence). Here the CDR3 DNA reads TGTGCCAGCAGCTCCACTAGCGGGAGTAGGAATGAGCAGTTCTTC. It encodes CASSSTSGSRNEQFF.

This clonotype appeared many times. The gene calls are TRBV12-3 or TRBV12-4 and TRBJ2-5; TRBD1 might be the D (6 bases). The ends were cut back, 6 bases at V and 5 bases at J, with 22 bases in the middle. This CDR3 region has 16 residues. Written as DNA, the CDR3 is TGTGCCAGCAGCCGCCCCCGGGACCCAAGGGGGGAGACCCAGTACTTC. Amino acids: CASSRPRDPRGETQYF.

This clonotype was detected ten times or more. The rearrangement uses TRBV20-1 and TRBJ1-2, with 11 bases matching TRBD1. Germline values: CDR1 DFQATT, CDR2 SNEGSKA (reference sequence). The CDR3 runs 15 residues. V gave up 4 bases and J gave up 4 bases; unmatched junction bases: 8. This chain's CDR3 is CSATDRGRGAYGYTF. CDR3 nucleotide sequence: TGCAGTGCTACGGACAGGGGGCGCGGGGCCTATGGCTACACCTTC.